This T cell receptor (beta chain) was found in a study of blood T cell repertoires in COVID-19. Study context: The United States, Italy and Spain supplied acute and convalescent COVID-19 samples.

Using immunoSEQ multiplex PCR, the repertoire was profiled, and TCRdb retains in-frame clones only, with some absent. The table records roughly 130,000 clones, 65% to 85% of them present only once. Trimming removed 1 base from V and 14 bases from J, with 12 bases in between. The CDR3 is made up of 12 amino acids. Germline V CDR1 and CDR2: SEHNR, FQNEAQ (reference sequence). Cohort 3 donors counted as recovered after two negative PCRs, clearance, or resolved symptoms. This TCR came from a young woman who had recovered from COVID-19. The chain has TRBV7-9 and TRBJ2-1, with a tentative D call TRBD2 (5 bases). Sequencing used PBMCs or T cells enriched from blood (not recorded which). In nucleotides, the CDR3 is TGTGCCAGCAGCTTAGAGAGGCGGGCCGAGTTCTTC. Its protein product is CASSLERRAEFF.